One sample yielded the 4 T cell receptor beta chains listed below, sequenced in a study of regulatory T cells in long-lasting Graves disease. Building of the TCR beta libraries involved iRepertoire HTBI primers and Arm-PCR of CDR3 regions. TCRdb recomputed calls from the multiplex PCR reads with MiXCR, one row per CDR3 protein. The repertoire holds some 240,000 distinct CDR3 sequences, with roughly 19% as singletons. As to time point: newly diagnosed GD, antithyroid drugs for less than 3 months. PBMC-extracted RNA yielded the TCR library. This sample was shared with a second study, whose subject was T cells in Graves' hyperthyroidism and ophthalmopathy.

This specimen was peripheral blood mononuclear cells (PBMCs), taken at new diagnosis, from a patient treated with antithyroid drugs. The receptors here all came from a woman aged 25 to 39 with Graves disease.

This clonotype was detected ten times or more. This chain joins TRBV19 and TRBJ1-1; the D gene is possibly TRBD1 (5 bases). The CDR3 consists of 14 residues. V was trimmed by 4 bases and J by 1 base, leaving 10 bases between them. CDR1 and CDR2 from the germline V gene are LNHDA and SQIVND (reference sequence). DNA of the CDR3: TGTGCCAGTAGTACGGACGGGACGAACACTGAAGCTTTCTTT. Its translation: CASSTDGTNTEAFF.

This clonotype was observed at least ten times. The chain employs TRBV30 and TRBJ2-7, with 7 bases lining up with TRBD2. With 3 bases clipped from V and 0 bases from J, the junction kept 8 bases outside the gene matches. This CDR3 comprises 15 residues. Germline V gene lookup returns CDR1 GTSNPN and CDR2 SVGIG (reference sequence). The CDR3 DNA is TGTGCCTGGAGCCCCGGGACTACGATCTCCTACGAGCAGTACTTC. It codes for CAWSPGTTISYEQYF. Complete variable domain (other parts from reference TRBV30 and TRBJ2-7): SQTIHQWPATLVQPVGSPLSLECTVEGTSNPNLYWYRQAAGRGLQLLFYSVGIGQISSEVPQNLSASRPQDRQFILSSKKLLLSDSGFYLCAWSPGTTISYEQYFGPGTRLTVT.

This chain joins TRBV7-2 and TRBJ2-3, with D unclear. Per the germline V gene, CDR1 is SGHTA and CDR2 is FQGNSA. This CDR3 has 13 residues. V was pared by 3 bases and J by 3 bases, with 7 bases between. CDR3 nucleotides: TGTGCCAGCAGCTTTTTTGGGACAGATACGCAGTATTTT. As protein: CASSFFGTDTQYF.

This clonotype occurred many times. The chain couples TRBV5-4 to TRBJ2-2, with D perhaps matching TRBD1 or TRBD2 (5 bases each). This CDR3 has 16 amino acids. Germline CDR1 reads SGHNT; CDR2 reads YYREEE (reference sequence). The V gene lost 4 bases and the J gene lost 6 bases, with 19 bases spanning the gap. The CDR3 is CASSRAPGMGAGELFF. The DNA for the CDR3 is TGTGCCAGCAGCCGAGCCCCGGGGATGGGGGCCGGGGAGCTGTTTTTT.